The 24 T cell receptor beta chains given below trace back to one sample, sequenced in a study of T cell repertoires in cytomegalovirus infection. TCRdb ran MiXCR on the reads and lists one entry per CDR3 protein. Altogether roughly 570,000 distinct CDR3 sequences are present, 40% being singletons, with the ten largest covering about 48%. No antigen has been assigned to these receptors. This specimen consisted of cultured PBMCs, obtained from culture after CMV antigen stimulation. These receptors were taken from a human donor in good health (CMV status not recorded). Some clones in this sample may be carry-over from other donors' samples.

The chain couples TRBV7-9 to TRBJ1-1; D unclear. V shed 5 bases and J shed 1 base, with 14 bases lying between them. CDR1 is SEHNR, CDR2 FQNEAQ, per germline (reference sequence). CDR3 size: 15 residues. The CDR3 DNA sequence: TGTGCCAGCAGCCAGATGAGCATCGGGAACACTGAAGCTTTCTTT. Its protein is CASSQMSIGNTEAFF.

This chain links TRBV28 with TRBJ2-5, with TRBD2 as a possible D gene (6 bases). This CDR3 contains 13 residues. Germline-derived CDR1 and CDR2 are MDHEN and SYDVKM. V shed 3 bases and J shed 5 bases, with 10 bases lying between them. The CDR3 DNA reads as TGTGCCAGCAGTTTCCGGGACTCCGAGACCCAGTACTTC. Translating it yields CASSFRDSETQYF.

Written as DNA, the CDR3 is TGTGCCAGCAGCTTGTGGCAGAGTAGCTCCTACGAGCAGTACTTC. Translation: CASSLWQSSSYEQYF. This rearrangement joins TRBV7-9 to TRBJ2-7; no clear D. This CDR3 is 15 amino acids long. The V end lost 3 bases, the J end lost 0 bases, and 12 bases lay between the germline ends. Germline V gene sequence: CDR1 SEHNR, CDR2 FQNEAQ (reference sequence). The full variable domain, with the rest looked up from reference TRBV7-9 and TRBJ2-7, is DTGVSQNPRHKITKRGQNVTFRCDPISEHNRLYWYRQTLGQGPEFLTYFQNEAQLEKSRLLSDRFSAERPKGSFSTLEIQRTEQGDSAMYLCASSLWQSSSYEQYFGPGTRLTVT.

This chain links TRBV23-1 with TRBJ1-5; maybe TRBD1 (6 bases). TRBV23-1 is flagged as an ORF with uncertain function. The CDR3 totals 13 residues. The germline V and J ends were trimmed by 10 bases and 12 bases, with 22 bases remaining between them. CDR3 sequence reads: CATTGTRAPFQHF. The CDR3 nucleotides are TGCGCCACGACCGGGACAAGGGCCCCCTTCCAGCATTTT.

In this sample, this clonotype turned up many times. The chain employs TRBV7-2 and TRBJ2-7; no clear D. Looked up from germline, CDR1 is SGHTA and CDR2 is FQGNSA. The CDR3 runs to 16 residues. The ends were cut back, 3 bases at V and 2 bases at J, with 17 bases in the middle. CDR3 loop: CASSFYVYSQPYEQYF. CDR3 bases: TGTGCCAGCAGCTTCTACGTTTACAGCCAACCCTACGAGCAGTACTTC.

This sequence joins TRBV4-1 and TRBJ1-1, with D perhaps TRBD1 (6 bases). The germline CDR1 and CDR2 sequences are MGHRA and YSYEKL. CDR3 length equals 14 residues. V was trimmed by 4 bases and J by 6 bases, leaving 15 bases between them. CDR3 region: CASSPQQGRSEAFF. The CDR3 nucleotides read TGCGCCAGCAGCCCCCAACAGGGTCGGTCTGAAGCTTTCTTT.

This clonotype turned up a few times. The V gene is TRBV5-8, the J gene TRBJ1-4; a weak D match, TRBD1 (6 bases). V was clipped by 3 bases and J by 5 bases, with 14 bases between them. Germline V lookup: CDR1 SGHTS, CDR2 YDEGEE. The CDR3 has 15 amino acids. This CDR3 reads CASSSFRGRNEKLFF. The CDR3 coding sequence is TGTGCCAGCAGCTCCTTCAGGGGACGGAATGAAAAACTGTTTTTT.

There are a few counts of this clonotype. V usage is TRBV7-8 and J usage is TRBJ1-2; D is possibly TRBD1 (6 bases). The CDR3 totals 13 residues. The V end was cut by 5 bases, the J end by 4 bases, with 11 bases between. From germline, CDR1 is SGHVS and CDR2 FQNEAQ. CDR3 sequence (DNA): TGTGCCAGCAGCCACCGGACAGCCTATGGCTACACCTTC. This translates into CASSHRTAYGYTF.

The chain links TRBV28 to TRBJ1-2; a weak D match, TRBD1 (5 bases). V was pared by 1 base and J by 4 bases, with 10 bases between. Germline CDR1 MDHEN, CDR2 SYDVKM. The CDR3 totals 14 residues. CDR3 sequence (DNA): TGTGCCAGCAGTTTATCTTCAGGGATCTATGGCTACACCTTC. Residues: CASSLSSGIYGYTF.

The V call is TRBV7-6, the J call TRBJ1-4; TRBD1 might be the D (6 bases). The CDR3 spans 14 residues. V was cut by 5 bases and J by 5 bases, with 12 bases left in between. Germline V gene lookup returns CDR1 SGHVS and CDR2 FNYEAQ. CDR3 region: CASSTRQANEKLFF. CDR3 DNA sequence: TGTGCCAGCAGCACCCGACAGGCCAATGAAAAACTGTTTTTT.

This chain links TRBV11-2 with TRBJ1-1; D is uncertain. This CDR3 is 14 amino acids long. Germline V gene lookup returns CDR1 SGHAT and CDR2 FQNNGV. Deletions cut 0 bases from V and 4 bases from J, with 9 bases between. CDR3 in amino acids: CASSLDLKGTEAFF. As DNA, the CDR3 is TGTGCCAGCAGCTTAGACCTCAAGGGCACTGAAGCTTTCTTT. Complete variable domain (other parts from reference TRBV11-2 and TRBJ1-1): EAGVAQSPRYKIIEKRQSVAFWCNPISGHATLYWYQQILGQGPKLLIQFQNNGVVDDSQLPKDRFSAERLKGVDSTLKIQPAKLEDSAVYLCASSLDLKGTEAFFGQGTRLTVV.

The chain uses TRBV4-1 and TRBJ2-1, with 10 bases matching TRBD2. Unmatched junction bases numbered 5, after V lost 1 base and J lost 11 bases. There are 14 residues in the CDR3. From germline, CDR1 is MGHRA and CDR2 YSYEKL. The CDR3: CASSQVRAGGKQFF. The CDR3 DNA sequence: TGCGCCAGCAGCCAAGTCAGAGCGGGGGGGAAGCAGTTCTTC.

This clonotype was detected only a few times. The V gene is TRBV7-9, the J gene TRBJ1-3; possible D gene TRBD1, 5 bases. Germline V gene sequence: CDR1 SEHNR, CDR2 FQNEAQ (reference sequence). The length of the CDR3 is 15 residues. V gave up 6 bases and J gave up 2 bases, with 14 bases separating them. The CDR3 is CASRTDRRTGNTIYF. CDR3 nucleotides: TGTGCCAGCAGAACTGACAGACGGACTGGAAACACCATATATTTT.

The chain has TRBV7-2 and TRBJ2-3, with unresolved D. Looked up from germline, CDR1 is SGHTA and CDR2 is FQGNSA. The CDR3 totals 14 residues. Trimming pared 5 bases from V and 0 bases from J, leaving 9 bases between. This CDR3 is CASSLRSSTDTQYF. The CDR3 DNA reads as TGTGCCAGCAGCCTTAGAAGTAGCACAGATACGCAGTATTTT.

The gene calls are TRBV7-6 and TRBJ2-5, with 7 bases aligning to TRBD1. The CDR3 is made up of 15 amino acids. With V trimmed by 4 bases and J by 2 bases, 7 bases remained unmatched. Germline lookup yields CDR1 SGHVS and CDR2 FNYEAQ. CDR3 protein: CASSSSGDRQETQYF. CDR3 DNA: TGTGCCAGCAGCTCTTCTGGGGACAGACAAGAGACCCAGTACTTC.

The chain employs TRBV6-1 and TRBJ1-6; the D is unclear. Trimming stripped 7 bases from V and 8 bases from J, with 15 bases between. Germline V gene sequence: CDR1 MNHNS, CDR2 SASEGT. CDR3 length: 14 amino acids. CDR3 protein: CASTEVGTDSPLHF. The CDR3 DNA follows: TGTGCCAGCACCGAAGTGGGTACGGATTCACCCCTCCACTTT.

This clonotype was observed a single time. V and J are TRBV2 and TRBJ2-2, with D unclear. Germline loops: CDR1 SNHLY, CDR2 FYNNEI. The CDR3 contains 14 residues. V lost 5 bases and J lost 3, with 10 bases in between. CDR3 DNA sequence: TGTGCCAGCAGTTTAACGGCTTACACCGGGGAGCTGTTTTTT. It translates to CASSLTAYTGELFF.

The chain has TRBV6-1 and TRBJ1-2; D gene ambiguous. Germline V gene lookup returns CDR1 MNHNS and CDR2 SASEGT. The germline V and J ends were trimmed by 5 bases and 4 bases, with 11 bases remaining between them. CDR3 size: 13 residues. The CDR3 here is CASSPGGIYGYTF. CDR3 coding DNA: TGTGCCAGCAGTCCAGGTGGAATCTATGGCTACACCTTC.

The chain carries TRBV6-1 and TRBJ2-5, with D possibly matching TRBD1 (6 bases). The V end lost 5 bases, the J end lost 4 bases, and 8 bases lay between the germline ends. The length of the CDR3 is 12 residues. The germline CDR1 and CDR2 sequences are MNHNS and SASEGT. CDR3: CASSMTGETQYF. For the CDR3, the DNA is TGTGCCAGCAGTATGACAGGAGAGACCCAGTACTTC.

The rearrangement uses TRBV12-3 or TRBV12-4 and TRBJ1-1; 8 nucleotides align to TRBD1. This CDR3 contains 14 residues. Unmatched junction bases numbered 12, after V lost 5 bases and J lost 10 bases. Here the CDR3 reads CASSPRQGFKTAFF. For the CDR3, the DNA is TGTGCCAGCAGTCCTAGACAGGGGTTTAAAACAGCTTTCTTT.

The gene calls are TRBV6-1 and TRBJ2-7; no clear D. The CDR3 sequence is 13 residues long. Germline CDR1 MNHNS, CDR2 SASEGT. The V end lost 5 bases, the J end lost 6 bases, and 14 bases lay between the germline ends. Here the CDR3 reads CASSPMNTVEQYF. In nucleotides, the CDR3 is TGTGCCAGCAGTCCCATGAACACGGTCGAGCAGTACTTC.

The chain is built from TRBV5-6 and TRBJ2-4; D tentatively reads TRBD1 or TRBD2 (5 bases each). CDR3 length: 16 residues. From germline, CDR1 is SGHDT and CDR2 YYEEEE. V was pared by 4 bases and J by 0 bases, with 14 bases between. For the CDR3, the DNA is TGTGCCAGCAGCGCCCTGGGGGAACCAGCCAAAAACATTCAGTACTTC. Residues: CASSALGEPAKNIQYF.

This clonotype has a single count. This sequence joins TRBV11-2 and TRBJ2-1, with TRBD1 as a possible D gene (7 bases). Germline loops: CDR1 SGHAT, CDR2 FQNNGV. V lost 5 bases to trimming and J lost 7 bases, with 24 bases between them. The CDR3 consists of 17 residues. CDR3 protein: CASSTHRQGGSWNEQFF. Here the CDR3 DNA reads TGTGCCAGCAGCACTCACCGGCAGGGGGGTAGCTGGAATGAGCAGTTCTTC.

V and J are TRBV2 and TRBJ1-6, with 8 bases fitting TRBD1. V gave up 6 bases and J gave up 8 bases; unmatched junction bases: 3. From germline, CDR1 is SNHLY and CDR2 FYNNEI. There are 13 residues in the CDR3. CDR3 sequence reads: CASRDREDSPLHF. Here the CDR3 DNA reads TGTGCCAGCAGGGACAGGGAGGATTCACCCCTCCACTTT.